Following are 24 T cell receptor beta chains from one sample sequenced in a study of T cell responses to AZD1222 COVID-19 vaccine. TCRdb's table, derived via immunoSEQ multiplex PCR, lists solely in-frame clones and lacks some. The sample lists more than 85,000 clones, approximately 90% occurring once. The starting material was peripheral blood, obtained 28 days after the second AZD1222 dose. The receptors originated from an adult who received the AZD1222 COVID-19 vaccine.

The genes are TRBV9 and TRBJ1-2; 11 nucleotides match TRBD1. The CDR3 covers 16 residues. In germline, CDR1 is SGDLS, CDR2 YYNGEE. V trimming: 1 base; J trimming: 4 bases; junction bases outside the gene matches: 6. CDR3 sequence reads: CASSVKDRGRGYGYTF. The DNA for the CDR3 is TGTGCCAGCAGCGTAAAGGACAGGGGGCGCGGCTATGGCTACACCTTC.

CDR3 sequence: CASSLESIQHF. DNA of the CDR3: TGTGCCAGCAGCTTGGAGTCAATCCAGCATTTT. The V and J genes are TRBV5-8 and TRBJ1-5; D uncertain. The CDR3 totals 11 residues. Trimming took 0 bases from V and 12 from J, leaving 7 bases between them. Germline-derived CDR1 and CDR2 are SGHTS and YDEGEE.

The CDR3 protein is CASSFGQGGTEAFF. CDR3 sequence (DNA): TGCGCCAGCAGCTTCGGCCAGGGGGGGACTGAAGCTTTCTTT. J is TRBJ1-1 and V is TRBV5-1, with TRBD1 matching over 7 bases. The junction had 6 bases not matched to a gene; V was cut back by 2 bases and J by 5 bases. This CDR3 comprises 14 residues. CDR1 SGHRS and CDR2 YFSETQ come from the germline V gene.

The rearrangement links TRBV18 to TRBJ2-5, with D tentatively TRBD1 (6 bases). The germline V gene has CDR1 KGHSH and CDR2 LQKENI. The V and J ends lost 6 bases and 1 base respectively, with 12 bases between them. The CDR3 length is 14 residues. CDR3 sequence: CASSHGQLQETQYF. The CDR3 nucleotides read TGTGCCAGCTCGCATGGACAGCTCCAAGAGACCCAGTACTTC.

The rearrangement uses TRBV7-3 and TRBJ1-1, with D maybe TRBD1 (6 bases). Germline V lookup: CDR1 SGHTA, CDR2 FQGTGA. The CDR3 is made up of 13 amino acids. V lost 4 bases to trimming and J lost 5 bases, with 11 bases between them. CDR3 amino acids: CASSSTGFTEAFF. The CDR3 nucleotides are TGTGCCAGCAGCTCAACAGGGTTTACTGAAGCTTTCTTT.

The chain employs TRBV7-8 and TRBJ2-3, with 13 bases identical to TRBD2. V was clipped by 0 bases and J by 3 bases; unmatched bases: 3. Germline V CDR1 and CDR2: SGHVS, FQNEAQ. The CDR3 spans 17 residues. CDR3 amino acids: CASSLAGLAGVTDTQYF. The CDR3 coding sequence is TGTGCCAGCAGCTTAGCTGGACTAGCGGGAGTAACAGATACGCAGTATTTT.

The rearrangement links TRBV12-5 to TRBJ1-3, with a possible D match to TRBD1 (5 bases). The CDR3 loop spans 13 amino acids. Germline CDR1 reads LGHNT; CDR2 reads FRNRAP. The V and J ends lost 3 bases and 8 bases respectively, with 11 bases between them. The CDR3 DNA follows: TGTGCTAGTGGTTTCTCAGGGTCTTACACCATATATTTT. This translates into CASGFSGSYTIYF.

The chain is built from TRBV11-3 and TRBJ1-1; 8 bases fit TRBD1. Germline CDR1 reads SGHNT; CDR2 reads YENEEA. This CDR3 has 16 amino acids. With 0 bases clipped from V and 3 bases from J, the junction kept 6 bases outside the gene matches. DNA for the CDR3: TGTGCCAGCAGCTTAGATCGGGGGACAGGAGACACTGAAGCTTTCTTT. It specifies CASSLDRGTGDTEAFF.

This clone was detected a few times. This chain uses TRBV3-1 (or the pseudogene TRBV3-2) with TRBJ2-1; D is undetermined. Germline CDR1 LGHDT, CDR2 YNNKEL (reference sequence). The CDR3 totals 12 residues. V was clipped by 1 base and J by 12 bases, with 10 bases between them. The CDR3 spells CASSQVAWAQFF. The CDR3 coding sequence is TGTGCCAGCAGCCAAGTGGCCTGGGCGCAGTTCTTC.

The CDR3, as DNA: TGTGCCAGCTCACAGCGGCAGGGGGCCTCAGATACGCAGTATTTT. Amino acid sequence: CASSQRQGASDTQYF. This chain joins TRBV18 and TRBJ2-3, with 8 bases matching TRBD1. The V and J ends lost 4 bases and 4 bases, in that order; junction bases with no gene match: 7. Germline values: CDR1 KGHSH, CDR2 LQKENI. The CDR3 totals 15 residues.

This rearrangement joins TRBV4-1 to TRBJ2-3; D is uncertain. The V end was cut by 0 bases, the J end by 3 bases, with 13 bases between. This CDR3 is 16 amino acids long. Germline V gives CDR1 MGHRA, CDR2 YSYEKL. CDR3 in amino acids: CASSQDTRFWTDTQYF. CDR3 DNA sequence: TGCGCCAGCAGCCAAGACACGAGGTTCTGGACAGATACGCAGTATTTT.

The chain has TRBV28 and TRBJ1-2, with D perhaps matching TRBD1 (5 bases). Germline-derived CDR1 and CDR2 are MDHEN and SYDVKM. Trimming stripped 6 bases from V and 4 bases from J, with 21 bases between. This CDR3 comprises 16 residues. CDR3 in amino acids: CASSPLFARGTYGYTF. The DNA of the CDR3 is TGTGCCAGCAGCCCACTTTTCGCGAGGGGTACCTATGGCTACACCTTC.

The gene calls are TRBV29-1 and TRBJ2-2; no clear D. Looked up from germline, CDR1 is SQVTM and CDR2 is ANQGSEA. V gave up 4 bases and J gave up 4 bases, with 10 bases separating them. CDR3 length: 13 residues. The CDR3 DNA sequence: TGCAGCGTTGGCGTACAGCTCACCGGGGAGCTGTTTTTT. Its protein is CSVGVQLTGELFF.

This clone was picked up a small number of times. The V call is TRBV30, the J call TRBJ1-5, with 11 nucleotides matching TRBD1. J was trimmed by 8 bases and V by 2 bases; bases with no gene match: 5. This CDR3 region has 14 residues. Per germline, CDR1 GTSNPN and CDR2 SVGIG (reference sequence). CDR3 in DNA: TGTGCCTGGAGTTGGACAGGGGGCTTGAAGCCCCAGCATTTT. This translates into CAWSWTGGLKPQHF.

The rearrangement uses TRBV28 and TRBJ2-1; 8 nucleotides line up with TRBD2. CDR3 length equals 14 residues. CDR1 and CDR2 (germline): MDHEN, SYDVKM. The junction had 5 bases not matched to a gene; V was cut back by 6 bases and J by 4 bases. CDR3 region: CASRKRERYNEQFF. CDR3 sequence (DNA): TGTGCCAGCAGGAAGCGGGAGCGTTACAATGAGCAGTTCTTC.

The rearrangement uses TRBV7-9 and TRBJ1-2; tentative D call: TRBD1 (6 bases). This CDR3 contains 13 residues. V lost 4 bases to trimming and J lost 8 bases, with 14 bases between them. Germline V gives CDR1 SEHNR, CDR2 FQNEAQ (reference sequence). CDR3 DNA sequence: TGTGCCAGCAGCTCCGGGACATCGTTGGGCTACACCTTC. Residues: CASSSGTSLGYTF.

V and J are TRBV5-5 and TRBJ2-5; D not certain. The germline CDR1 and CDR2 sequences are SGHKS and YYEKEE (reference sequence). Trimming stripped 1 base from V and 5 bases from J, with 15 bases between. The CDR3 runs to 15 residues. The CDR3 here is CASSLTPTHYETQYF. Written as DNA, the CDR3 is TGTGCCAGCAGCTTGACTCCCACTCACTACGAGACCCAGTACTTC.

The chain uses TRBV3-1 (or the pseudogene TRBV3-2) and TRBJ2-6; D gene ambiguous. Deletions cut 1 base from V and 0 bases from J, with 7 bases between. Per the germline V gene, CDR1 is LGHDT and CDR2 is YNNKEL (reference sequence). The CDR3 totals 16 residues. CDR3 sequence: CASSQVLSSGANVLTF. DNA of the CDR3: TGTGCCAGCAGCCAAGTTCTCAGCTCTGGGGCCAACGTCCTGACTTTC.

The chain joins TRBV11-2 to TRBJ2-2, with 10 nucleotides matching TRBD2. The trim removed 5 bases at V and 4 bases at J, leaving 7 bases unmatched. The germline V gene encodes CDR1 SGHAT and CDR2 FQNNGV. This CDR3 region has 16 residues. CDR3 region: CASSTPSGSFTGELFF. DNA for the CDR3: TGTGCCAGCAGCACCCCTAGCGGGAGTTTCACCGGGGAGCTGTTTTTT.

This clone has a handful of counts. The CDR3 sequence: CASSKGEGRQPQHF. In nucleotides, the CDR3 is TGTGCCAGCAGCAAGGGCGAGGGCCGCCAGCCCCAGCATTTT. The chain joins TRBV3-1 (or the pseudogene TRBV3-2) to TRBJ1-5; D remains unclear. V lost 5 bases, J lost 7 bases, and 15 bases lay in between. CDR1 is LGHDT, CDR2 YNNKEL, per germline (reference sequence). The CDR3 has 14 residues.

CDR3 protein: CANSGLAGSGGDTQYF. The CDR3 DNA follows: TGCGCCAACTCGGGACTAGCGGGCTCCGGGGGAGATACGCAGTATTTT. The rearrangement uses TRBV10-1 and TRBJ2-3; 12 nucleotides line up with TRBD2. The CDR3 has 16 residues. CDR1 and CDR2 (germline): WNHNN, SYGVQD (reference sequence). Unmatched junction bases numbered 13, after V lost 10 bases and J lost 5 bases.

This chain uses TRBV15 with TRBJ2-5; D might be TRBD1 (5 bases). Between the trimmed V and J ends, which lost 1 base and 1 base, there was a span of 13 bases. This CDR3 is 16 amino acids long. CDR1 is LNHNV and CDR2 is YYDKDF in the germline V gene (reference sequence). The CDR3 loop reads CATSRGADMGQETQYF. The CDR3 DNA reads as TGTGCCACCAGCAGAGGGGCGGACATGGGCCAAGAGACCCAGTACTTC.

This sequence joins TRBV5-1 and TRBJ1-2; 7 positions match TRBD1. The V gene's germline CDR1 is SGHRS and CDR2 YFSETQ. This CDR3 has 13 amino acids. V gave up 4 bases and J gave up 5 bases; unmatched junction bases: 5. CDR3 in DNA: TGCGCCAGCAGCACCGGACAGGAATATGGCTACACCTTC. It yields the protein CASSTGQEYGYTF.

The chain carries TRBV6-1 and TRBJ1-2; D gene ambiguous. In germline, CDR1 is MNHNS, CDR2 SASEGT. The CDR3 covers 12 residues. V lost 2 bases and J lost 4, with 5 bases in between. The DNA of the CDR3 is TGTGCCAGCAGTGAATCTCCCTATGGCTACACCTTC. Translating it yields CASSESPYGYTF.